This TCR beta chain was captured by sequencing in a study of control samples from healthy donors and cancer patients (dated by TCRdb to about 2020). Preparation of the library involved the immunoSEQ multiplex PCR assay. Held by TCRdb, this immuneACCESS table contains in-frame sequences only and omits some clones. Under half of the omission traces to an unresolved V gene where checked; the cause of the rest is unknown. The sample contains about 230,000 clones, roughly 82% of them found a single time. The ten largest clones take up about an eighth of the sample. Concerning this clone itself: No antigen is known for it. Base qualities are not recorded, but no much larger clone differs from it by a single base.

The material sequenced was PBMCs. This TCR was recovered from a woman aged 55-69 years with lung cancer.

The nucleotide sequence is TGTGCCAGCTCACCACTGGGACAGGGGGGCCAAGAGACCCAGTACTTC. Translated, this gives CASSPLGQGGQETQYF. The chain joins TRBV18 to TRBJ2-5, and 11 junctional nucleotides match TRBD1. From V the trimming removes 1 base and from J it removes 1 base, while the gene matches leave 2 bases of the junction unaccounted for. CDR1 KGHSH and CDR2 LQKENI are derived from the germline V gene. From the cysteine up to the phenylalanine, the CDR3 has a length of 16 residues. CDR3 DNA only is kept here, 48 bases in frame from base 1.